Listed below are T cell receptor beta chains from one sample, sequenced in a study of T cell responses to AZD1222 COVID-19 vaccine. Assay used: immunoSEQ multiplex PCR; TCRdb lists only in-frame clones, some missing. The sample carries 150,000 to 160,000 clones, just over 90% recorded once. The sample in question was peripheral blood, obtained on day 0 of AZD1222 vaccination. These receptor sequences come from an adult in good health. Each CDR3 is given with its conserved first and last residue. A D gene is named only where the DNA matches it firmly. Clone size is shown for a subset of rows, as once, few, many or a class of expanded clone.

clone size: NA; V gene: TRBV3-1/TRBV3-2; J gene: TRBJ2-2; D gene: NA; CDR3 protein: CASSQEVGATGELFF; CDR3 DNA: TGTGCCAGCAGCCAAGAGGTAGGGGCCACCGGGGAGCTGTTTTTT
clone size: NA; V gene: TRBV28; J gene: TRBJ2-1; D gene: TRBD1; CDR3 protein: CASSRAGQGFTYNEQFF; CDR3 DNA: TGTGCCAGCAGTAGAGCGGGACAGGGTTTCACCTACAATGAGCAGTTCTTC
clone size: NA; V gene: TRBV7-3; J gene: TRBJ2-2; D gene: NA; CDR3 protein: CASSLEPRRDTGELFF; CDR3 DNA: TGTGCCAGCAGCTTAGAGCCGCGGCGGGACACCGGGGAGCTGTTTTTT
clone size: few; V gene: TRBV9; J gene: TRBJ1-4; D gene: NA; CDR3 protein: CASSSDQQTAGEKLFF; CDR3 DNA: TGTGCCAGCAGCTCCGACCAACAGACGGCGGGCGAAAAACTGTTTTTT
clone size: NA; V gene: TRBV5-6; J gene: TRBJ1-5; D gene: TRBD1; CDR3 protein: CASSLQGWQPQHF; CDR3 DNA: TGTGCCAGCAGCTTACAGGGGTGGCAGCCCCAGCATTTT
clone size: NA; V gene: TRBV28; J gene: TRBJ2-7; D gene: NA; CDR3 protein: CASSPRASSYEQYF; CDR3 DNA: TGTGCCAGCAGCCCCCGGGCGAGCTCCTACGAGCAGTACTTC
clone size: NA; V gene: TRBV10-3; J gene: TRBJ1-5; D gene: NA; CDR3 protein: CAISPGRDHQPQHF; CDR3 DNA: TGTGCCATCAGTCCGGGCAGGGACCATCAGCCCCAGCATTTT
clone size: NA; V gene: TRBV18; J gene: TRBJ2-7; D gene: TRBD2; CDR3 protein: CASSPGTTYEQYF; CDR3 DNA: TGTGCCAGCTCTCCTGGGACTACCTACGAGCAGTACTTC
clone size: few; V gene: TRBV5-5; J gene: TRBJ1-1; D gene: TRBD1; CDR3 protein: CASRDGDSYLEAFF; CDR3 DNA: TGTGCCAGCAGGGATGGGGACAGCTACCTTGAAGCTTTCTTT
clone size: NA; V gene: TRBV4-1; J gene: TRBJ1-3; D gene: NA; CDR3 protein: CASSQVTDKGNTIYF; CDR3 DNA: TGCGCCAGCAGCCAAGTGACGGACAAGGGAAACACCATATATTTT
clone size: NA; V gene: TRBV4-3; J gene: TRBJ2-5; D gene: TRBD2; CDR3 protein: CASSTRLAGSAETQYF; CDR3 DNA: TGCGCCAGCAGCACCCGACTAGCGGGATCTGCAGAGACCCAGTACTTC
clone size: NA; V gene: TRBV7-6; J gene: TRBJ1-5; D gene: TRBD1; CDR3 protein: CASSANTGGGQPQHF; CDR3 DNA: TGTGCCAGCAGCGCCAATACAGGGGGAGGTCAGCCCCAGCATTTT
clone size: NA; V gene: TRBV7-8; J gene: TRBJ2-6; D gene: NA; CDR3 protein: CASSLGVTWANVLTF; CDR3 DNA: TGTGCCAGCAGCTTAGGGGTTACGTGGGCCAACGTCCTGACTTTC
clone size: NA; V gene: TRBV7-9; J gene: TRBJ2-7; D gene: NA; CDR3 protein: CASSLGSVGEQYF; CDR3 DNA: TGTGCCAGCAGCTTAGGGTCAGTCGGCGAGCAGTACTTC
clone size: NA; V gene: TRBV6-2/TRBV6-3; J gene: TRBJ1-4; D gene: NA; CDR3 protein: CASSYSAASNEKLFF; CDR3 DNA: TGTGCCAGCAGTTACTCGGCAGCTTCTAATGAAAAACTGTTTTTT
clone size: NA; V gene: TRBV28; J gene: TRBJ1-1; D gene: NA; CDR3 protein: CASSLLFRGWNTEAFF; CDR3 DNA: TGTGCCAGCAGTTTATTATTCAGGGGTTGGAACACTGAAGCTTTCTTT